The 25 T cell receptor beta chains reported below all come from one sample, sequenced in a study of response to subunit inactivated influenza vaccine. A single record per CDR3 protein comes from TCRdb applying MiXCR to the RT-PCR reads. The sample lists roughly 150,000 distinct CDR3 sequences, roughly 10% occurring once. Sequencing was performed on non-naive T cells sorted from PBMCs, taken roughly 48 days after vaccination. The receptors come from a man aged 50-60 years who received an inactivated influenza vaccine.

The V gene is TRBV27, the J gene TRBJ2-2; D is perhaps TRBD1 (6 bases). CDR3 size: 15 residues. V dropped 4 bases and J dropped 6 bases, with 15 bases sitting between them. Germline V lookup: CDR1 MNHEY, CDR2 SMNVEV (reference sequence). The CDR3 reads CASSSTGRTAGELFF. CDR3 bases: TGTGCCAGCAGTTCCACAGGGCGGACTGCCGGGGAGCTGTTTTTT.

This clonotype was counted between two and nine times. In DNA, the CDR3 is TGTGCCAGCAGCCCAAACCCGGCGGGGGGCTACACCTTC. Translating it yields CASSPNPAGGYTF. The rearrangement links TRBV28 to TRBJ1-2, with unresolved D. The CDR3 loop spans 13 amino acids. Trimming shortened V by 6 bases and J by 8 bases, and 16 bases separated the two germline ends. Germline V lookup: CDR1 MDHEN, CDR2 SYDVKM.

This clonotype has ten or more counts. The CDR3 loop is CASSQVRGTSYNEQFF. The CDR3 coding sequence is TGTGCCAGCAGCCAAGTGCGCGGGACCTCCTACAATGAGCAGTTCTTC. The V and J genes are TRBV14 and TRBJ2-1, with D possibly matching TRBD2 (6 bases). Per the germline V gene, CDR1 is SGHDN and CDR2 is FVKESK. The CDR3 has 16 amino acids. The germline V and J ends were trimmed by 1 base and 0 bases, with 10 bases remaining between them.

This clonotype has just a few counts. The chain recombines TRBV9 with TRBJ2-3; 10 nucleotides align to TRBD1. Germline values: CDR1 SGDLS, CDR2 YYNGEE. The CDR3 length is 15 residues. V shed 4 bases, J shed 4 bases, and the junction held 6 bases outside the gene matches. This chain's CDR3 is CASSRQGARADTQYF. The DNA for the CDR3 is TGTGCCAGCAGCAGACAGGGGGCGAGGGCAGATACGCAGTATTTT.

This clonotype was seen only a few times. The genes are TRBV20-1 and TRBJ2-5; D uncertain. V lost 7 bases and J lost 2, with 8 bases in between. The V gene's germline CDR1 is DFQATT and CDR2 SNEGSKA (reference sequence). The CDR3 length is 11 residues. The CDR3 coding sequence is TGCAGTGGACATAAGCAAGAGACCCAGTACTTC. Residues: CSGHKQETQYF.

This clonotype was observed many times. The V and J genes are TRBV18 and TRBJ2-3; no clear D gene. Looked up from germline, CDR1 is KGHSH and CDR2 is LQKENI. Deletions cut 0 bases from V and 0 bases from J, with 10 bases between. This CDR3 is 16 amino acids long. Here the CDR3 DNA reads TGTGCCAGCTCACCACCGTTTCACGGGAGCACAGATACGCAGTATTTT. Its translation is CASSPPFHGSTDTQYF.

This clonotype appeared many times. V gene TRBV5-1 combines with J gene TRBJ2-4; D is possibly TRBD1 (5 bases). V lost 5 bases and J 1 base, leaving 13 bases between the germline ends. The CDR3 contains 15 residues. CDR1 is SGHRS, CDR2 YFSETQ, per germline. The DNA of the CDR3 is TGCGCCAGCAGTCCAGGGTACGGGGCCAAAAACATTCAGTACTTC. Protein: CASSPGYGAKNIQYF.

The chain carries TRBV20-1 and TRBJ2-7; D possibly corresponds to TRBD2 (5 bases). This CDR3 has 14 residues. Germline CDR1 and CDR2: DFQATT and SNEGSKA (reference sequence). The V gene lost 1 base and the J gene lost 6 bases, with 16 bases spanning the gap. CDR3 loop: CSARGPGTRGEQYF. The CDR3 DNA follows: TGCAGTGCTAGAGGTCCCGGAACCCGGGGCGAGCAGTACTTC.

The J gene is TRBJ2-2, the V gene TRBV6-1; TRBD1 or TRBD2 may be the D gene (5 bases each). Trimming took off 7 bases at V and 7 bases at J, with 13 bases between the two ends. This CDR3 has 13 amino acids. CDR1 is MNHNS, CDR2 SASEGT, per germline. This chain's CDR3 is CASIKEGLGELFF. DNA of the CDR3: TGTGCCAGCATCAAAGAGGGGCTCGGGGAGCTGTTTTTT.

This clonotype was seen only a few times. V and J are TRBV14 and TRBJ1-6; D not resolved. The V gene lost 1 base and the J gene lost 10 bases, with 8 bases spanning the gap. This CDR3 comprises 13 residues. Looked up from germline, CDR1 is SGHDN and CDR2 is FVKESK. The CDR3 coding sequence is TGTGCCAGCAGCCAAGGCGGGAGGTCACCCCTCCACTTT. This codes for CASSQGGRSPLHF.

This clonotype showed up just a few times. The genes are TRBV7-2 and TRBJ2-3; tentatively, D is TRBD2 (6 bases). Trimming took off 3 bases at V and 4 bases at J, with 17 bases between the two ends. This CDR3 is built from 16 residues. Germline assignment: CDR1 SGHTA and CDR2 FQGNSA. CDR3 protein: CASSFVGTGVPDTQYF. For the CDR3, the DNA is TGTGCCAGCAGCTTCGTAGGGACGGGAGTTCCAGATACGCAGTATTTT.

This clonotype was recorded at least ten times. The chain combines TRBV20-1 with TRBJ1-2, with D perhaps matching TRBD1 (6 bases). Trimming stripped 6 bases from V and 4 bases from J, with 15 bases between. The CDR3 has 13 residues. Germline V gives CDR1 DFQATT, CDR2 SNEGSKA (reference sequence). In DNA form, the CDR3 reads TGCAGTGCCCCGGGACACTGGGGCTATGGCTACACCTTC. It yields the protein CSAPGHWGYGYTF.

The CDR3 sequence is CSARTSGWPFDTGELFF. CDR3 bases: TGCAGTGCTCGGACTAGCGGGTGGCCGTTCGACACCGGGGAGCTGTTTTTT. The J gene is TRBJ2-2, the V gene TRBV20-1; 11 positions match TRBD2. CDR3 length equals 17 residues. Germline trimming cut 5 bases from V and 3 bases from J; bases unmatched to any gene: 11. CDR1 and CDR2 from the germline V gene are DFQATT and SNEGSKA (reference sequence).

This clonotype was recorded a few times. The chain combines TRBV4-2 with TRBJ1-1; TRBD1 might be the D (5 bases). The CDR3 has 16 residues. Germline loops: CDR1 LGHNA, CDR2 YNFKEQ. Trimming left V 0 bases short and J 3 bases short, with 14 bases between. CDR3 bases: TGTGCCAGCAGCCAAGATGTTTACGGGGCAGACACTGAAGCTTTCTTT. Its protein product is CASSQDVYGADTEAFF.

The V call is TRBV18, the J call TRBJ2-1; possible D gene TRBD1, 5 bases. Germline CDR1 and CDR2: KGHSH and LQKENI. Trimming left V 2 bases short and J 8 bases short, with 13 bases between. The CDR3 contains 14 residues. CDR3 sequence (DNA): TGTGCCAGCTCACCATCGACAGTAGCCTATGAGCAGTTCTTC. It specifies CASSPSTVAYEQFF.

The CDR3 sequence: CASSISVGLGPTGELFF. DNA for the CDR3: TGTGCCAGCAGCATTAGCGTGGGACTAGGTCCTACCGGGGAGCTGTTTTTT. This chain joins TRBV7-2 and TRBJ2-2; 8 positions match TRBD2. The ends lost 5 bases at V and 5 bases at J; junction bases unmatched: 13. CDR1 is SGHTA and CDR2 is FQGNSA in the germline V gene. This CDR3 has 17 residues.

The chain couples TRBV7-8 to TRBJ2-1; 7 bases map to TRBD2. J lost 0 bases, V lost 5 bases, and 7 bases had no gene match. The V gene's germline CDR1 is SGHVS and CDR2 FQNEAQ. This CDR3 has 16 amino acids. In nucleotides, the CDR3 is TGTGCCAGCAGCGCACGGGAGGCGCTCTCCTACAATGAGCAGTTCTTC. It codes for CASSAREALSYNEQFF.

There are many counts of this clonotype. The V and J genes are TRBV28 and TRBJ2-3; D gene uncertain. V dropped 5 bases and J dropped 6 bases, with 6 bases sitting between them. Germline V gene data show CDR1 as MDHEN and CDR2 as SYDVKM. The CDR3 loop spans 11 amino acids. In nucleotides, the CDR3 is TGTGCCAGCAGTCCCATGGATACGCAGTATTTT. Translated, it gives CASSPMDTQYF.

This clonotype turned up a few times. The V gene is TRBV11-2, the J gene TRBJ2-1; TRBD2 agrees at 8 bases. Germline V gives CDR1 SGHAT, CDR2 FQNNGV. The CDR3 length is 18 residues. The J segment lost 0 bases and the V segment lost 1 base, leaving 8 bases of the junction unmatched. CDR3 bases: TGTGCCAGCAGCTTAGTTCCCGGACTAGCAGCCTCCTACAATGAGCAGTTCTTC. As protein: CASSLVPGLAASYNEQFF. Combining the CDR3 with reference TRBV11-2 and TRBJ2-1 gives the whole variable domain EAGVAQSPRYKIIEKRQSVAFWCNPISGHATLYWYQQILGQGPKLLIQFQNNGVVDDSQLPKDRFSAERLKGVDSTLKIQPAKLEDSAVYLCASSLVPGLAASYNEQFFGPGTRLTVL.

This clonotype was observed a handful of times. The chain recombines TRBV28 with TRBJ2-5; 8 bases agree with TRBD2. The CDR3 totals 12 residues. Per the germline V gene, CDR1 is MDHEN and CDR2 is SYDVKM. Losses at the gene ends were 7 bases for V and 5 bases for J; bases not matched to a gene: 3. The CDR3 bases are TGTGCCAGCAATGAGCGGGGGGAGACCCAGTACTTC. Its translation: CASNERGETQYF.

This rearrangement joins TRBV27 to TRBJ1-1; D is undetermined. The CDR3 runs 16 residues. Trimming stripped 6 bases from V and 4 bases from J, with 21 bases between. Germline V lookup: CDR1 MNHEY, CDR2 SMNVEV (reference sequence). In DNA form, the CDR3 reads TGTGCCAGCAGCCCTAACTTCGAGCTCTCGGGCACTGAAGCTTTCTTT. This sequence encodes CASSPNFELSGTEAFF.

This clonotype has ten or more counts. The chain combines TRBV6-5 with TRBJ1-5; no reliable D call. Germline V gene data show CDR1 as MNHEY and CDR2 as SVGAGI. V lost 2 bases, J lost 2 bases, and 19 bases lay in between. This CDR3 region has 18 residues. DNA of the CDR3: TGTGCCAGCAGTTACATGGGCCCCCCTTTGTACGGCAATCAGCCCCAGCATTTT. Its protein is CASSYMGPPLYGNQPQHF.

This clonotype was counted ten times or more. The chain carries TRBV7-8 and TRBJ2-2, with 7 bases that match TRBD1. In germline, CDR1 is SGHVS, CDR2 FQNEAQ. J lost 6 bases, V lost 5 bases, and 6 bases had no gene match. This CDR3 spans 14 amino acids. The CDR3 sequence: CASSEVGGSGELFF. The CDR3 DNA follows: TGTGCCAGCAGCGAAGTAGGGGGCTCCGGGGAGCTGTTTTTT.

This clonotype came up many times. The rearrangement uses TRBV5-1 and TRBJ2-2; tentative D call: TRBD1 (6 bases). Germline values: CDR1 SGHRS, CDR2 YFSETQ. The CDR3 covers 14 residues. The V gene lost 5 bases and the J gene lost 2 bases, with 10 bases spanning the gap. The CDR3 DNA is TGCGCCAGCAGGCAACAGGGAAACACCGGGGAGCTGTTTTTT. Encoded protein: CASRQQGNTGELFF.

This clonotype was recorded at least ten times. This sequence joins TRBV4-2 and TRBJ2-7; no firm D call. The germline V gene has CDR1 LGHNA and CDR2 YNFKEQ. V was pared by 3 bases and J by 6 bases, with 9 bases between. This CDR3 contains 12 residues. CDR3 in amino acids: CASSHPRGEQYF. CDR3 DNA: TGTGCCAGCAGCCACCCCCGAGGCGAGCAGTACTTC.